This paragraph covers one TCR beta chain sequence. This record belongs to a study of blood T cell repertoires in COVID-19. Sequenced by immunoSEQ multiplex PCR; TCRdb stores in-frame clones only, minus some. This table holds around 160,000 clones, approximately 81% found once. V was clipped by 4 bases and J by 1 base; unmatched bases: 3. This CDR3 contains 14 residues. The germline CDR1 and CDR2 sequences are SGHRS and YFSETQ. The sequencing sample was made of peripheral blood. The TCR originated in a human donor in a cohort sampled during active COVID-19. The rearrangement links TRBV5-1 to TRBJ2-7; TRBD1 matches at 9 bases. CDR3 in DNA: TGCGCCAGCAGCCGGGACAGGGAATCCTACGAGCAGTACTTC. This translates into CASSRDRESYEQYF.